The 17 T cell receptor beta chains presented below share a single source sample, sequenced in a study of T cells in Graves' hyperthyroidism and ophthalmopathy. Amplification of TCR beta CDR3 regions used RNA as the template. The primer set for the first-round RT-PCR of the TCR CDR3 was HTBI. TCRdb processed the multiplex PCR reads anew with MiXCR; each CDR3 protein has one entry. The sample lists a few hundred thousand distinct CDR3 sequences, around 42% occurring once. Material: peripheral blood or thyroid tissue (not recorded which). The origin of the receptors is a woman younger than 35 with Graves' hyperthyroidism.

Concerning this clonotype: This sequence may be a read error, since a much larger clone differs from it by one base. The chain joins TRBV5-4 to TRBJ2-2; D unresolved. The CDR3 has 12 amino acids. Trimming took 0 bases from V and 9 from J, leaving 6 bases between them. Germline V gene lookup returns CDR1 SGHNT and CDR2 YYREEE (reference sequence). This CDR3 reads CASSLARRELFF. CDR3 DNA: TGTGCCAGCAGCTTGGCCAGGAGGGAGCTGTTTTTT. Full variable domain (remainder filled in from reference TRBV5-4 and TRBJ2-2): ETGVTQSPTHLIKTRGQQVTLRCSSQSGHNTVSWYQQALGQGPQFIFQYYREEENGRGNFPPRFSGLQFPNYSSELNVNALELDDSALYLCASSLARRELFFGEGSRLTVL.

This clonotype was detected once. The rearrangement joins TRBV7-3 to TRBJ2-1, with 8 bases that match TRBD2. J was trimmed by 7 bases and V by 1 base; bases with no gene match: 9. The length of the CDR3 is 16 residues. Looked up from germline, CDR1 is SGHTA and CDR2 is FQGTGA. CDR3 protein: CASSLIPGTRLNEQFF. DNA of the CDR3: TGTGCCAGCAGCTTAATCCCCGGGACTAGGCTTAATGAGCAGTTCTTC.

This clonotype has a single count. The V gene is TRBV12-3 or TRBV12-4, the J gene TRBJ1-1; D unclear. Trimming left V 5 bases short and J 3 bases short, with 13 bases between. This CDR3 is 14 amino acids long. In DNA form, the CDR3 reads TGTGCCAGCAGTCTCTCTACAGCTTACACTGAAGCTTTCTTT. It translates to CASSLSTAYTEAFF.

The rearrangement joins TRBV7-3 to TRBJ1-1; D might be TRBD1 (6 bases). V was pared by 4 bases and J by 6 bases, with 15 bases between. This CDR3 contains 14 residues. Looked up from germline, CDR1 is SGHTA and CDR2 is FQGTGA. The CDR3: CASSSPTGMAEAFF. The CDR3 coding sequence is TGTGCCAGCAGCTCTCCAACAGGGATGGCTGAAGCTTTCTTT.

About this clonotype: A read error may explain this, as a much larger clone is one base away. CDR3 sequence reads: CASSLKTGTTEAFF. CDR3 nucleotides: TGTGCCAGCAGCTTGAAAACAGGGACAACTGAAGCTTTCTTT. This chain joins TRBV5-4 and TRBJ1-1; D possibly corresponds to TRBD1 (6 bases). Germline V gives CDR1 SGHNT, CDR2 YYREEE (reference sequence). The CDR3 has 14 amino acids. Trimming cost V 1 base and J 5 bases, with 12 bases left between them.

V is TRBV11-2 and J is TRBJ2-7; 10 bases agree with TRBD1. The length of the CDR3 is 14 residues. V dropped 11 bases and J dropped 2; count of bases not matched to a gene: 9. Germline V gives CDR1 SGHAT, CDR2 FQNNGV. The CDR3 is CAWSGGTGAYEQYF. CDR3 bases: TGTGCCTGGAGTGGGGGGACAGGGGCCTACGAGCAGTACTTC. Full variable domain (missing parts from reference TRBV11-2 and TRBJ2-7): EAGVAQSPRYKIIEKRQSVAFWCNPISGHATLYWYQQILGQGPKLLIQFQNNGVVDDSQLPKDRFSAERLKGVDSTLKIQPAKLEDSAVYLCAWSGGTGAYEQYFGPGTRLTVT.

This clonotype was observed a handful of times. The rearrangement links TRBV6-6 to TRBJ1-5; D call uncertain. The CDR3 loop spans 16 amino acids. The germline gives CDR1 MNHNY, CDR2 SVGAGI (reference sequence). Trimming cost V 2 bases and J 2 bases, with 13 bases left between them. The CDR3 DNA follows: TGTGCCAGCAGTTACCTGGCACCCCTGGGCAATCAGCCCCAGCATTTT. Protein product: CASSYLAPLGNQPQHF.

V usage is TRBV20-1 and J usage is TRBJ1-4; 9 bases agree with TRBD1. Germline CDR1 is DFQATT and CDR2 is SNEGSKA (reference sequence). Trimming took 3 bases from V and 8 from J; bases not matched to a gene: 13. CDR3 size: 16 residues. DNA for the CDR3: TGCAGTGCTAGTTTACGGACAGGGGAGGGAAGAGAAAAACTGTTTTTT. It translates to CSASLRTGEGREKLFF.

The chain is built from TRBV20-1 and TRBJ2-7; D possibly matches TRBD1 or TRBD2 (5 bases each). Trimming removed 4 bases at V and 3 bases at J, with 16 bases between. Germline loops: CDR1 DFQATT, CDR2 SNEGSKA (reference sequence). The length of the CDR3 is 14 residues. This CDR3 reads CSATGTQNYYEQYF. The CDR3 DNA reads as TGCAGTGCTACCGGGACCCAGAATTACTACGAGCAGTACTTC.

This chain joins TRBV7-6 and TRBJ2-1, with D maybe TRBD1 (5 bases). V was shortened by 3 bases and J by 4 bases, with 13 bases between the two germline ends. Germline CDR1 and CDR2: SGHVS and FNYEAQ. The length of the CDR3 is 15 residues. CDR3 sequence reads: CASSFSTENYNEQFF. The CDR3 region has the DNA TGTGCCAGCAGCTTCTCGACAGAAAATTACAATGAGCAGTTCTTC.

V and J are TRBV12-3 or TRBV12-4 and TRBJ1-3; a possible D gene is TRBD1 (5 bases). The V end was cut by 7 bases, the J end by 11 bases, with 12 bases between. The CDR3 has 11 amino acids. The CDR3 protein is CASMGPGAIYF. In DNA, the CDR3 is TGTGCCAGCATGGGGCCCGGGGCCATATATTTT.

This clonotype was counted at least ten times. The chain has TRBV24-1 and TRBJ1-2; tentatively, D is TRBD1 (5 bases). There are 12 residues in the CDR3. Trimming took off 5 bases at V and 3 bases at J, with 6 bases between the two ends. CDR1 is KGHDR and CDR2 is SFDVKD in the germline V gene. The CDR3 coding sequence is TGTGCCACCAGTGGGGGGGACTATGGCTACACCTTC. It yields the protein CATSGGDYGYTF.

This clonotype was recorded at least ten times. The rearrangement links TRBV6-5 to TRBJ2-2; D might be TRBD1 (5 bases). In germline, CDR1 is MNHEY, CDR2 SVGAGI. CDR3 length equals 18 residues. Trimming shortened V by 1 base and J by 0 bases, and 15 bases separated the two germline ends. The CDR3 reads CASSYFLGADPNTGELFF. The CDR3 nucleotides read TGTGCCAGCAGTTACTTCCTTGGGGCGGACCCGAACACCGGGGAGCTGTTTTTT.

This clonotype was seen repeatedly, ten times or more. V gene TRBV7-7 combines with J gene TRBJ2-5, with 10 positions matching TRBD2. The V and J ends lost 4 bases and 1 base, in that order; junction bases with no gene match: 12. Per germline, CDR1 SSHAT and CDR2 FNYEAQ (reference sequence). The CDR3 runs to 18 residues. The CDR3 DNA reads TGTGCCAGCAGCTCGTCGCTAGCGGGAGAACCACTCCAAGAGACCCAGTACTTC. It translates to CASSSSLAGEPLQETQYF.

The chain combines TRBV10-3 with TRBJ2-7; D ambiguous. Trimming took off 5 bases at V and 6 bases at J, with 8 bases between the two ends. The CDR3 runs to 11 residues. Per germline, CDR1 ENHRY and CDR2 SYGVKD. CDR3 sequence: CAISQSAEQYF. The DNA of the CDR3 is TGTGCCATCAGTCAATCTGCCGAGCAGTACTTC.

J is TRBJ2-6 and V is TRBV6-5; D not certain. The germline V gene has CDR1 MNHEY and CDR2 SVGAGI. The CDR3 is 14 amino acids. Trimming removed 7 bases from V and 0 bases from J, with 7 bases in between. CDR3 sequence reads: CASTSTSGANVLTF. CDR3 in DNA: TGTGCCAGCACTTCCACCTCTGGGGCCAACGTCCTGACTTTC.

In its sample, this clonotype was seen many times. The V call is TRBV20-1, the J call TRBJ2-2; D is undetermined. Per germline, CDR1 DFQATT and CDR2 SNEGSKA (reference sequence). V was shortened by 3 bases and J by 0 bases, with 2 bases between the two germline ends. The CDR3 is 12 residues long. The CDR3 DNA reads TGCAGTGCTAGTTCGAACACCGGGGAGCTGTTTTTT. The encoded protein is CSASSNTGELFF.